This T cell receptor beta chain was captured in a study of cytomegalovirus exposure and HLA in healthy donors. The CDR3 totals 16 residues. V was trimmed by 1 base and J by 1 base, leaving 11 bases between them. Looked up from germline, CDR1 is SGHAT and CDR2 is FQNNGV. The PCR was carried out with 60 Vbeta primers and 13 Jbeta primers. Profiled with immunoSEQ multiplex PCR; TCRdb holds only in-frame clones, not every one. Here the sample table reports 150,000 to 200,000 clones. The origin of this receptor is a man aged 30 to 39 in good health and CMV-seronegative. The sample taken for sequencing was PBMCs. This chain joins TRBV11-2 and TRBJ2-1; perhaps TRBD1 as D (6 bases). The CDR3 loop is CASSLGQEISYNEQFF. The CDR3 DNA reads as TGTGCCAGCAGCTTAGGACAGGAAATTTCCTACAATGAGCAGTTCTTC.